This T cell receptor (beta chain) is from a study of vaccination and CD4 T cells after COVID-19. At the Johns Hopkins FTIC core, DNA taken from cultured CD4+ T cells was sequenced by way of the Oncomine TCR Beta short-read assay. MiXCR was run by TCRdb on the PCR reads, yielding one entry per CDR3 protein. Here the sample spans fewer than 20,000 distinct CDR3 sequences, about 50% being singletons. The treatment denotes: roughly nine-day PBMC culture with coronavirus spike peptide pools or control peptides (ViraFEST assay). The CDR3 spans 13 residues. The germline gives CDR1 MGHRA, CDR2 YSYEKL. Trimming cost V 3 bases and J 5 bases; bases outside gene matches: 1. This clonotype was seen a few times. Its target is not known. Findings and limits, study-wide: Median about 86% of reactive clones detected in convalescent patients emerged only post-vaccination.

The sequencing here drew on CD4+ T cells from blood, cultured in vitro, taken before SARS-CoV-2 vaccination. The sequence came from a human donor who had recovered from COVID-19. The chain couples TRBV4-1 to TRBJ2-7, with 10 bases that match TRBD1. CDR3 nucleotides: TGCGCCAGCAGCCACGGGACAGGGGACGAGCAGTACTTC. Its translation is CASSHGTGDEQYF.